The 15 T cell receptor beta chains below come from one sample, sequenced in a study of blood T cells in healthy people across ages. With a J-beta primer mix and a sample-barcoded 5' primer, a second PCR ran about 7 to 11 cycles. TCRdb processed the 5' RACE reads anew with MiXCR; each CDR3 protein has one entry. The sample comprises 920,000 or so distinct CDR3 sequences, 40% to 55% of which are singletons, and about 19% rests with the top ten. Sequencing input: blood. These TCRs come from a woman in her sixties or seventies in good health.

The CDR3 region has the DNA TGTGCCAGCTCACCTAGTACTTACACTGAAGCTTTCTTT. Translated, it gives CASSPSTYTEAFF. The rearrangement joins TRBV18 to TRBJ1-1; D call uncertain. The germline V and J ends were trimmed by 3 bases and 3 bases, with 8 bases remaining between them. In germline, CDR1 is KGHSH, CDR2 LQKENI. The CDR3 has 13 amino acids.

J is TRBJ1-2 and V is TRBV18; D gene unclear. In germline, CDR1 is KGHSH, CDR2 LQKENI. The CDR3 runs 14 residues. The ends were cut back, 2 bases at V and 5 bases at J, with 12 bases in the middle. In DNA form, the CDR3 reads TGTGCCAGCTCACCAGGCGGAGGGATGTATGGCTACACCTTC. It specifies CASSPGGGMYGYTF.

The chain links TRBV5-1 to TRBJ2-1; TRBD1 or TRBD2 may be the D gene (5 bases each). CDR3 length equals 14 residues. V was clipped by 4 bases and J by 5 bases, with 13 bases between them. Germline V gene sequence: CDR1 SGHRS, CDR2 YFSETQ. The CDR3 DNA sequence: TGCGCCAGCAGCCCAAGGGGAGTGAACAATGAGCAGTTCTTC. Translation: CASSPRGVNNEQFF.

Comments on this clonotype: At one end, the junction sequence differs from germline, possibly due to a read error. The chain joins TRBV7-9 to TRBJ2-1; D gene uncertain. Per germline, CDR1 SEHNR and CDR2 FQNEAQ (reference sequence). The CDR3 spans 16 residues. CDR3 nucleotides: TGTGCCAGCAGCTTAGTTCTAGGTAGCTCCTACAGTGAGCAGTTCTTC. It codes for CASSLVLGSSYSEQFF.

The V call is TRBV9, the J call TRBJ2-7, with D possibly TRBD2 on 5 matching bases. Trimming shortened V by 4 bases and J by 6 bases, and 17 bases separated the two germline ends. The CDR3 length is 14 residues. Germline V gene lookup returns CDR1 SGDLS and CDR2 YYNGEE. The CDR3 sequence is CASSYEGAPTEQYF. As DNA, the CDR3 is TGTGCCAGCAGCTACGAGGGTGCCCCTACCGAGCAGTACTTC.

There are a few counts of this clonotype. The chain couples TRBV9 to TRBJ2-7; unclear D gene. Germline V lookup: CDR1 SGDLS, CDR2 YYNGEE. The CDR3 consists of 12 residues. Trimming shortened V by 4 bases and J by 5 bases, and 10 bases separated the two germline ends. The CDR3 is CASSLNENEQYF. Written as DNA, the CDR3 is TGTGCCAGCAGCCTTAACGAGAACGAGCAGTACTTC.

This clonotype was seen more than once but under ten times. V usage is TRBV5-1 and J usage is TRBJ2-4; D is ambiguous. Trimming pared 0 bases from V and 10 bases from J, leaving 14 bases between. The CDR3 runs 14 residues. Germline CDR1 reads SGHRS; CDR2 reads YFSETQ. The CDR3 region has the DNA TGCGCCAGCAGCTTGGCCACCTTCGGATCAATTCAGTACTTC. The encoded protein is CASSLATFGSIQYF. Using reference TRBV5-1 and TRBJ2-4 for the parts outside the CDR3, the full variable domain is KAGVTQTPRYLIKTRGQQVTLSCSPISGHRSVSWYQQTPGQGLQFLFEYFSETQRNKGNFPGRFSGRQFSNSRSEMNVSTLELGDSALYLCASSLATFGSIQYFGAGTRLSVL.

This clonotype was seen only a few times. The chain employs TRBV28 and TRBJ2-7, with 8 bases lining up with TRBD1. Germline CDR1 MDHEN, CDR2 SYDVKM. The CDR3 runs to 16 residues. The J segment lost 2 bases and the V segment lost 4 bases, leaving 10 bases of the junction unmatched. This chain's CDR3 is CASSSPGTGSTYEQYF. The CDR3 bases are TGTGCCAGCAGTTCCCCCGGGACAGGATCCACCTACGAGCAGTACTTC.

The table lists this clonotype with many counts. V gene TRBV20-1 combines with J gene TRBJ2-5; D is perhaps TRBD1 (5 bases). This CDR3 region has 15 residues. Germline CDR1 DFQATT, CDR2 SNEGSKA (reference sequence). V was clipped by 5 bases and J by 5 bases, with 21 bases between them. The DNA of the CDR3 is TGCAGTGCTCAGAGTTCCCCCAGGGCGTCGGAGACCCAGTACTTC. It is translated as CSAQSSPRASETQYF.

The V call is TRBV27, the J call TRBJ2-3, with D perhaps TRBD1 (5 bases). The CDR3 spans 14 residues. V dropped 8 bases and J dropped 6 bases, with 18 bases sitting between them. Per germline, CDR1 MNHEY and CDR2 SMNVEV (reference sequence). The CDR3 protein is CASHTYRAGDTQYF. CDR3 sequence (DNA): TGTGCCAGCCACACCTATCGCGCAGGGGATACGCAGTATTTT.

V and J are TRBV4-2 and TRBJ2-7, with TRBD1 as a possible D gene (5 bases). The length of the CDR3 is 15 residues. Per germline, CDR1 LGHNA and CDR2 YNFKEQ. Trimming removed 0 bases at V and 2 bases at J, with 11 bases between. CDR3 in amino acids: CASSQEVRATYEQYF. The CDR3 DNA is TGTGCCAGCAGCCAAGAGGTCAGGGCCACCTACGAGCAGTACTTC.

This sequence joins TRBV7-9 and TRBJ2-3, with 10 bases identical to TRBD2. J lost 0 bases, V lost 5 bases, and 8 bases had no gene match. Germline loops: CDR1 SEHNR, CDR2 FQNEAQ (reference sequence). The CDR3 loop spans 17 amino acids. The CDR3 region is CASSPLETSGSTDTQYF. The DNA for the CDR3 is TGTGCCAGCAGCCCTCTGGAGACTAGCGGGAGCACAGATACGCAGTATTTT.

The chain uses TRBV29-1 and TRBJ2-5; 7 nucleotides align to TRBD1. CDR1 is SQVTM and CDR2 is ANQGSEA in the germline V gene. The length of the CDR3 is 14 residues. After removal of 0 bases from V and 3 bases from J, the junction contained 4 bases not matched to a gene. CDR3 DNA sequence: TGCAGCGTTGAAGAAAGACAGGGCAAAGAGACCCAGTACTTC. Amino acid sequence: CSVEERQGKETQYF.

Concerning this clonotype itself: A much larger clone lies one base from this, so it may be a read error. This rearrangement joins TRBV4-1 to TRBJ2-1; no reliable D call. There are 17 residues in the CDR3. CDR1 and CDR2 (germline): MGHRA, YSYEKL. V was clipped by 0 bases and J by 0 bases, with 12 bases between them. CDR3 sequence reads: CASSQDQAHSSYNEQFF. In nucleotides, the CDR3 is TGCGCCAGCAGCCAAGATCAAGCTCATAGCTCCTACAATGAGCAGTTCTTC.

The gene calls are TRBV20-1 and TRBJ2-3; D gene uncertain. The V and J ends lost 6 bases and 0 bases respectively, with 13 bases between them. The CDR3 totals 14 residues. Germline loops: CDR1 DFQATT, CDR2 SNEGSKA (reference sequence). This chain's CDR3 is CSAPTKTSTDTQYF. In DNA form, the CDR3 reads TGCAGTGCCCCGACAAAAACTAGCACAGATACGCAGTATTTT.